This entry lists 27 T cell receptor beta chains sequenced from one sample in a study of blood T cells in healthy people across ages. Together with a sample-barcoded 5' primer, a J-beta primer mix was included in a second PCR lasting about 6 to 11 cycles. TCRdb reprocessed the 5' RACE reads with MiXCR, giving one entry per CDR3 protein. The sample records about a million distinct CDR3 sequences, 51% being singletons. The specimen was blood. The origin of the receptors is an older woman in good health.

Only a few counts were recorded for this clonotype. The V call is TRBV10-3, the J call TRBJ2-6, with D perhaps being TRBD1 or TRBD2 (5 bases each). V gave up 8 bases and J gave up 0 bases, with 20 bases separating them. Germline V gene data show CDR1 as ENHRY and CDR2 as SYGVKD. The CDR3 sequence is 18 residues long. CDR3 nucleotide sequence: TGTGCCATCGGGCGGGTTGGGGCTGTGTTCTCTGGGGCCAACGTCCTGACTTTC. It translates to CAIGRVGAVFSGANVLTF.

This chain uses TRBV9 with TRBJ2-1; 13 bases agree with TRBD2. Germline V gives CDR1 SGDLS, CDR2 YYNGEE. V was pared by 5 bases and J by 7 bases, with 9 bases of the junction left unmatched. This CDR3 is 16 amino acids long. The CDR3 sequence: CASSTNGLAGANEQFF. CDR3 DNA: TGTGCCAGCAGTACTAACGGACTAGCGGGAGCGAATGAGCAGTTCTTC.

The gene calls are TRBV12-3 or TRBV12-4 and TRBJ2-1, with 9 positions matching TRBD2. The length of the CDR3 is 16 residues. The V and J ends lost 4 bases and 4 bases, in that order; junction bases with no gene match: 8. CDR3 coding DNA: TGTGCCAGCAGTTACACTGGCGGGAGGGGTTACAATGAGCAGTTCTTC. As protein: CASSYTGGRGYNEQFF.

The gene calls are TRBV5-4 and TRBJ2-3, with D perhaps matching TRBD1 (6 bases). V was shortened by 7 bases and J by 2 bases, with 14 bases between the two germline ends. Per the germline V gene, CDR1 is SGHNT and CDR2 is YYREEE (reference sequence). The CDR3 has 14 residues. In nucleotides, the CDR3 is TGTGCCAGCCGACAGGTACTACACACAGATACGCAGTATTTT. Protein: CASRQVLHTDTQYF.

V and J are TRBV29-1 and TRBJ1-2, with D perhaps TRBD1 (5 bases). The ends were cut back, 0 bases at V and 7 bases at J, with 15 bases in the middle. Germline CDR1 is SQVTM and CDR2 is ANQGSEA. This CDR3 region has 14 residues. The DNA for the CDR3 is TGCAGCGTTGAAGATCCCCGCAGGGCGTCTGGCTACACCTTC. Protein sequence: CSVEDPRRASGYTF.

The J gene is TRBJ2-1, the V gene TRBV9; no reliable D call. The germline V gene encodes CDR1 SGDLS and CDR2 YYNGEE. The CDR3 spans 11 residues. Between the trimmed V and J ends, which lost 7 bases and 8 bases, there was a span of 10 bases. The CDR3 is CASAAVDEQFF. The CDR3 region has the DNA TGTGCCAGCGCGGCGGTCGATGAGCAGTTCTTC.

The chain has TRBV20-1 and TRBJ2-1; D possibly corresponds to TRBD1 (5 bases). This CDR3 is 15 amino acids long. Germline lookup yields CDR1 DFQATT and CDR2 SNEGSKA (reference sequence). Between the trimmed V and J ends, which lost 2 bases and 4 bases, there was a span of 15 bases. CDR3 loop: CSARHSGKGYNEQFF. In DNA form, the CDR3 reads TGCAGTGCTAGACATTCAGGGAAAGGGTACAATGAGCAGTTCTTC.

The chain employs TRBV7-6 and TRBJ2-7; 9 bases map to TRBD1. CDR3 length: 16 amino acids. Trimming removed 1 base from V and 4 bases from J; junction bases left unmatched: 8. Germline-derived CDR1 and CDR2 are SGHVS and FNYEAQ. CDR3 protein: CASSLGMGQGLYEQYF. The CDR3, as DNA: TGTGCCAGCAGCTTAGGGATGGGACAGGGTTTATACGAGCAGTACTTC. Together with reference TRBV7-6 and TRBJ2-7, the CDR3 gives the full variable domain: GAGVSQSPRYKVTKRGQDVALRCDPISGHVSLYWYRQALGQGPEFLTYFNYEAQQDKSGLPNDRFSAERPEGSISTLTIQRTEQRDSAMYRCASSLGMGQGLYEQYFGPGTRLTVT.

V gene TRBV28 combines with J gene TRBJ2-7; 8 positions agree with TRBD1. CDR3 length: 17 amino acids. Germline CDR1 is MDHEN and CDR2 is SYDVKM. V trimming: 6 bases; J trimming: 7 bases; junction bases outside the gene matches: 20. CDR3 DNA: TGTGCCAGCAGATCCCAAACGACTCGGACAGGGCTAGGGGAGCAGTACTTC. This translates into CASRSQTTRTGLGEQYF.

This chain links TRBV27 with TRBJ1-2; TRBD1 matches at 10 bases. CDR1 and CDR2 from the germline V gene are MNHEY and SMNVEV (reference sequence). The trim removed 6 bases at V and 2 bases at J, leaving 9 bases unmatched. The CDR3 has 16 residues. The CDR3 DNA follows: TGTGCCAGCAGCCCTACCGGGACAGGGGTAAACTATGGCTACACCTTC. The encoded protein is CASSPTGTGVNYGYTF.

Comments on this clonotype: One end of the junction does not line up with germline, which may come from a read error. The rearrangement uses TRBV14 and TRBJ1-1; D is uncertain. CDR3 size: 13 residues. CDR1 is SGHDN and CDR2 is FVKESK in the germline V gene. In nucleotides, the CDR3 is TGTGCCAGTAGCCAACCTGGTCCCTTTGAAGCTTTCTTT. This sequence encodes CASSQPGPFEAFF. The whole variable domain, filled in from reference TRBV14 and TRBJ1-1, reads EAGVTQFPSHSVIEKGQTVTLRCDPISGHDNLYWYRRVMGKEIKFLLHFVKESKQDESGMPNNRFLAERTGGTYSTLKVQPAELEDSGVYFCASSQPGPFEAFFGQGTRLTVV.

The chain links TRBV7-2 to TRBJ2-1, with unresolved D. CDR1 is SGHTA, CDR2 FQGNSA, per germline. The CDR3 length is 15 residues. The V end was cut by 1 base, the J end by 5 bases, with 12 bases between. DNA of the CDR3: TGTGCCAGCAGCTTAGACGGAGTAATAAACAATGAGCAGTTCTTC. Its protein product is CASSLDGVINNEQFF.

CDR3 sequence (DNA): TGTGCCAGCAGTTCGCGGGACACATATAATTCACCCCTCCACTTT. This encodes CASSSRDTYNSPLHF. The genes are TRBV6-6 and TRBJ1-6; tentative D call: TRBD1 (6 bases). Trimming left V 4 bases short and J 4 bases short, with 11 bases between. Germline values: CDR1 MNHNY, CDR2 SVGAGI (reference sequence). The length of the CDR3 is 15 residues.

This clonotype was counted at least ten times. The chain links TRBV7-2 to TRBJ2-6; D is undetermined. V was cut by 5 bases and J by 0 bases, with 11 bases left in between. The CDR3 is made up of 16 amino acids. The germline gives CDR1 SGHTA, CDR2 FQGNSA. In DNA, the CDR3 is TGTGCCAGCAGCCTTTATGGCAACTCTGGGGCCAACGTCCTGACTTTC. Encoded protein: CASSLYGNSGANVLTF.

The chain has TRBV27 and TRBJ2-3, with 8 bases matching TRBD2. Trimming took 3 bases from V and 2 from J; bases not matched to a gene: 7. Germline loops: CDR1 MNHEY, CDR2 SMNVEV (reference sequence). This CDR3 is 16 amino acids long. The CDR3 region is CASSLLTSGNTDTQYF. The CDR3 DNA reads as TGTGCCAGCAGTTTGCTAACTAGCGGAAACACAGATACGCAGTATTTT.

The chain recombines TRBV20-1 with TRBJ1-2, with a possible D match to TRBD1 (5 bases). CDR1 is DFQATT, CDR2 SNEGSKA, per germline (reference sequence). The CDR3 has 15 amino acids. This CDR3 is CRLGQNKPRRYGYTF. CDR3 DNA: TGCAGATTGGGGCAAAACAAACCCCGGCGCTATGGCTACACCTTC.

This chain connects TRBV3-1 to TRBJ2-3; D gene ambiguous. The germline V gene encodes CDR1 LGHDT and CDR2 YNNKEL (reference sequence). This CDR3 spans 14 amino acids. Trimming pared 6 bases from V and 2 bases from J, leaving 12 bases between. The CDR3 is CASSPHSATDTQYF. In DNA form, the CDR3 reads TGTGCCAGCAGTCCACACAGCGCCACAGATACGCAGTATTTT.

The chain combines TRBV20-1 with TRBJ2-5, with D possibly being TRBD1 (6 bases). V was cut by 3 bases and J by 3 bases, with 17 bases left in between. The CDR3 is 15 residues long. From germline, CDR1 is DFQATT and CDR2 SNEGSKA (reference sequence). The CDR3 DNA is TGCAGTGCTAGTTCAGTCAGGGGACAAGAAGAGACCCAGTACTTC. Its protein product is CSASSVRGQEETQYF.

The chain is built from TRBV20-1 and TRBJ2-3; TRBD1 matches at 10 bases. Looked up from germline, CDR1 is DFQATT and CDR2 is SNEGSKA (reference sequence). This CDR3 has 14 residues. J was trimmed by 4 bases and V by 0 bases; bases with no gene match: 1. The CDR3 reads CSARDGTGADTQYF. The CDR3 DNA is TGCAGTGCTAGAGATGGGACAGGGGCAGATACGCAGTATTTT.

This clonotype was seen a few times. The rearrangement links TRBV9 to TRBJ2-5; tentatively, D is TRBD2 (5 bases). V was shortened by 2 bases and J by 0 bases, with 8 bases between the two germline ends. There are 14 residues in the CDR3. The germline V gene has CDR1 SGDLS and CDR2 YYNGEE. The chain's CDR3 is CASSVHGNQETQYF. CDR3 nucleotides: TGTGCCAGCAGCGTCCACGGGAACCAAGAGACCCAGTACTTC.

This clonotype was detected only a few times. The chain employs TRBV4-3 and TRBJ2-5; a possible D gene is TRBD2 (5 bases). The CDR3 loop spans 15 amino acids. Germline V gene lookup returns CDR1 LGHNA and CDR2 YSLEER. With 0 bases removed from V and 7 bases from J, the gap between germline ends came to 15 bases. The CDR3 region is CASSQDSAVSGTQYF. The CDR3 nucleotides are TGCGCCAGCAGCCAAGATTCAGCGGTATCAGGGACCCAGTACTTC.

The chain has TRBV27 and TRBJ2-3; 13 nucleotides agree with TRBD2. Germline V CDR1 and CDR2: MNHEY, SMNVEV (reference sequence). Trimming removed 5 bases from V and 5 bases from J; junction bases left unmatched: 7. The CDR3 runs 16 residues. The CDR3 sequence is CASSTQTSGGRDTQYF. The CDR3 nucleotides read TGTGCCAGCAGTACCCAGACTAGCGGGGGGAGAGATACGCAGTATTTT.

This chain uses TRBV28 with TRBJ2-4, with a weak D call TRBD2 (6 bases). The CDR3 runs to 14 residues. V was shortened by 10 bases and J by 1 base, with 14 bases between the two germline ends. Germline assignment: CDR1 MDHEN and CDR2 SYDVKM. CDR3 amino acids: CAIHTGGAKNIQYF. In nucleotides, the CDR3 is TGTGCCATACATACTGGGGGGGCCAAAAACATTCAGTACTTC.

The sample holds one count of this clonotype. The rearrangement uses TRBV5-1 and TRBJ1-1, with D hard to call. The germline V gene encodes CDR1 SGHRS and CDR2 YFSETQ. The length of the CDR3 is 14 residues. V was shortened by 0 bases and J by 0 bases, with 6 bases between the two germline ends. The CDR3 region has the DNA TGCGCCAGCAGCTTGGAGGCGGTGAACACTGAAGCTTTCTTT. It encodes CASSLEAVNTEAFF.

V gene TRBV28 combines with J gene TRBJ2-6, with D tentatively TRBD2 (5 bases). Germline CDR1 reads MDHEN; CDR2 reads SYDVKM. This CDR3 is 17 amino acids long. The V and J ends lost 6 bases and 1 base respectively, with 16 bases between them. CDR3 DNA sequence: TGTGCCAGCAGGTATAGGACTTCGGATTCTGGGGCCAACGTCCTGACTTTC. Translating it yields CASRYRTSDSGANVLTF.

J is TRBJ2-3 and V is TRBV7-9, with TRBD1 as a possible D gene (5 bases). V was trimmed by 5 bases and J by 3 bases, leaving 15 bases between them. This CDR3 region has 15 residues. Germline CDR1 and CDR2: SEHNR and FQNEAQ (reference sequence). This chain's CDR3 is CASSAPRTQTDTQYF. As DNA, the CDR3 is TGTGCCAGCAGCGCTCCTAGGACACAAACAGATACGCAGTATTTT.

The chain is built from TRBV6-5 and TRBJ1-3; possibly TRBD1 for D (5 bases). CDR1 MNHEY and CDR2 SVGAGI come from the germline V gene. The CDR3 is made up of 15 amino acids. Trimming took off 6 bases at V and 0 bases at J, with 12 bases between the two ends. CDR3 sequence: CASRGLTSSGNTIYF. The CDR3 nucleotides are TGTGCCAGCAGGGGACTGACGAGCTCTGGAAACACCATATATTTT.